This T cell receptor beta chain was captured by sequencing in a study of OX40 agonist ivuxolimab in advanced cancers. The wider study: Dose-escalation patients suffered from hepatocellular carcinoma, melanoma, renal cell or head and neck cancer. Study-wide results and caveats: Blood T cells, both CD4+ and CD8+, expanded clonally by week 6 at 0.1 to 3.0 mg/kg.

Comments on this clone: Its antigen is currently unknown.

Repertoires were generated with immunoSEQ multiplex PCR, while TCRdb's copy carries only in-frame clones and drops some. The data show under 100,000 clones, over 75% seen once. The V gene's germline CDR1 is SGHNT and CDR2 YYREEE (reference sequence). The CDR3 covers 14 residues. Trimming shortened V by 1 base and J by 2 bases, and 9 bases separated the two germline ends. The rearrangement links TRBV5-4 to TRBJ1-2, with unresolved D. This sample comprised CD4+ or CD8+ T cells sorted from blood, obtained in a trial of the OX40 agonist ivuxolimab. The TCR originated in an adult with an advanced solid tumor such as melanoma, head and neck, liver or kidney cancer. The CDR3 reads CASSLRQTNYGYTF. The CDR3 nucleotides are TGTGCCAGCAGCTTGCGGCAGACGAACTATGGCTACACCTTC.